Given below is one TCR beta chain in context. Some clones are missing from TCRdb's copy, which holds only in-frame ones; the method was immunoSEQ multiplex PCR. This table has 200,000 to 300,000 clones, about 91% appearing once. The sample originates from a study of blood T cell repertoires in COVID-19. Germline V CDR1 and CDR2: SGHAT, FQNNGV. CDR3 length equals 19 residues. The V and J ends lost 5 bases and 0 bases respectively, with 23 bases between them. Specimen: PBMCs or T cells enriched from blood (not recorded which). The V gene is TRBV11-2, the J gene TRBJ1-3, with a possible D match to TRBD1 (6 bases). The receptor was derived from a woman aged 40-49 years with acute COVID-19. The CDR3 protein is CASSRSGGTRGRSGNTIYF. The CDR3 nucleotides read TGTGCCAGCAGCCGAAGCGGGGGGACAAGGGGCCGCTCTGGAAACACCATATATTTT.